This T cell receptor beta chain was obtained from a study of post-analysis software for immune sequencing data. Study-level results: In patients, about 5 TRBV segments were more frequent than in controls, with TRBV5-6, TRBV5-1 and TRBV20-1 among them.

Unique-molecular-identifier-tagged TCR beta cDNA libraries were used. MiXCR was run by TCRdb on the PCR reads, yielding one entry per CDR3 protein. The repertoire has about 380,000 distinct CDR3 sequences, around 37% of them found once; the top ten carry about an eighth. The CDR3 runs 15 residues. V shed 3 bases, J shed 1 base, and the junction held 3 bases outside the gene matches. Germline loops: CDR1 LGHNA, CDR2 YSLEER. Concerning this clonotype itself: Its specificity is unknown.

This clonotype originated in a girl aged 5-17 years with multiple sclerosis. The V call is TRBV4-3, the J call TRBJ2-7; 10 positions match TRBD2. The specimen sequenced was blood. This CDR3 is CASSQLAGGSYEQYF. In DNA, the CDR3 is TGCGCCAGCAGCCAGTTAGCGGGAGGATCCTACGAGCAGTACTTC.